This TCR beta chain was captured by sequencing in a study of blood T cell repertoires in COVID-19 (dated by TCRdb to 2020 to 2022). About the investigation overall: Samples from collaborators originated in the United States, Italy and Spain and spanned both the acute and convalescent phases of COVID-19. The prospective study material was composed of cDNA or gDNA derived from T cells, B-cell-depleted T cells, or PBMCs. Subjects who had been exposed to COVID-19, were actively infected with it, or had recovered from it provided the deeply sampled blood TCRbeta repertoires that made up the dataset. The repertoires were released in a freely available public database meant as a resource for research on the immune response to SARS-CoV-2. Samples were obtained from the ongoing ImmuneRACE study (first 160 participants) and from about 1,300 subjects provided by 6 global collaborators. A de-identified subject ID, COVID-19 status, age in years and sex were almost always included in the sample metadata. Where available, HLA class I and class II types were obtained from metadata supplied by the sample provider rather than from assay-based typing. Study-level results and caveats: The quantity of clinical and demographic metadata differed by source and by participant and was supplied without curation.

Each collaborating institution followed its own protocols to collect whole blood in K2EDTA tubes. Collaborator samples were shipped for TCRbeta analysis as frozen whole blood, isolated PBMCs, or DNA extracted from either sample type. With respect to this clone: Its target antigen remains unknown. No base qualities exist here, and no much larger clone lies one base off it.

CDR1 and CDR2 are drawn from the germline V gene (reference sequence): LNHDA, SQIVND. The V and J ends are trimmed by 7 bases and 0 bases, leaving 21 bases between them. Including cysteine and phenylalanine, the CDR3 has 18 amino acids. Left in the record is the CDR3 DNA by itself, 54 bases read in frame from the first base. The immunoSEQ Assay, a bias-controlled multiplex PCR, was used to amplify TCRbeta CDR3 regions from genomic DNA. Turning to the authors' computational methods: Within the assay, amplification of reference gene primers was used to estimate how many nucleated cells each sample contained. To quantify the absolute abundance of each unique TCRbeta CDR3 rearrangement, sequence reads were collapsed and filtered. For each sample, productive Simpson clonality was calculated as the square root of Simpson's diversity index across productive rearrangements. The source is immuneACCESS, and TCRdb retained only in-frame sequences with V and J called. Part of the clones is not carried over; for the studies checked, unresolved V genes explain less than half of this, and the remainder is unexplained. The D gene and trimming were derived from the DNA, and the V and J assignments and clone size from that table. Counted in this sample were around 80,000 clones; roughly nine tenths of them appeared once. The leading ten clones occupy around 9.8% of the sample.

The receptor chain draws on TRBV19 and TRBJ2-2; possibly the D gene is TRBD1, per 7 matching bases. The TCR comes from a human donor in a cohort sampled during active COVID-19. Sample: peripheral blood. In nucleotide form, the sequence is TGTGCCAGTAATAGTCAACGGGCGGGACAGACGAACACCGGGGAGCTGTTTTTT. It codes for CASNSQRAGQTNTGELFF.